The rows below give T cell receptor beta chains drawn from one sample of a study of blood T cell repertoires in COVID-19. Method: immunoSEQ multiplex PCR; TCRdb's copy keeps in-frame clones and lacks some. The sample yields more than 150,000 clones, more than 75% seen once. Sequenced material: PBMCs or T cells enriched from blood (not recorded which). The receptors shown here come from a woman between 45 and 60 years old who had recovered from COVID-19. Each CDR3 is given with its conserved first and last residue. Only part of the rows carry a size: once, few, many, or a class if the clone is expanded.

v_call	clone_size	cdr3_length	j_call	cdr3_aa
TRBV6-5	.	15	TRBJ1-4	CASRRRPQDNEKLFF
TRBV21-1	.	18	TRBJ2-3	CASSKVLCRYEVKDTQYF
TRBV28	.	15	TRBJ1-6	CASSGGRGRHSPLHF
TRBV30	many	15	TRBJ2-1	CAWSVLAGGPNEQFF
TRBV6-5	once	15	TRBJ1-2	CASTIGSAGNYGYTF
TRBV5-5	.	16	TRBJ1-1	CASSTYRGPRRFGAFF
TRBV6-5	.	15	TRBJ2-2	CASNGLAGRAGELFF
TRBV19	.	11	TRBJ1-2	CASTRGDGYTF
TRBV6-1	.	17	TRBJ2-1	CASSVLGGSQAYNEQFF
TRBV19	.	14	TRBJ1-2	CASTKQGFSYGYTF
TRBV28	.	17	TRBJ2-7	CASSLASWTSGYYEQYF
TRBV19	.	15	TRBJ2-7	CASSNQGASSYEQYF
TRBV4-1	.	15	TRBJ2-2	CASSQENRGRGELFF
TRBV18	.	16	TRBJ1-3	CASSPADVRAGNTIYF
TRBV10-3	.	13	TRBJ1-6	CAISGDGDSPLHF
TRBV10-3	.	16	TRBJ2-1	CAIGASGSKGNNEQFF
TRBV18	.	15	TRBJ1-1	CASSPLELSHTEAFF
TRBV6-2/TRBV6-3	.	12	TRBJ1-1	CASSSTGTEAFF
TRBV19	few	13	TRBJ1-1	CASSIDRSTEAFF
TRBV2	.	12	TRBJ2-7	CASSAEVYEQYF
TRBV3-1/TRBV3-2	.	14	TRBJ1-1	CASTLEAGGSIAFF
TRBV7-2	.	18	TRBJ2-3	CASSPKRGASRNTDTQYF
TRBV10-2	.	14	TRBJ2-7	CASSSRQGAYEQYF
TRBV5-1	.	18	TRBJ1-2	CASSLRTGTQTVNYGYTF
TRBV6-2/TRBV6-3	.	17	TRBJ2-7	CASSYTPGGAETYEQYF
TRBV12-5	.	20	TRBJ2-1	CASGLVTGALAGGSYNEQFF
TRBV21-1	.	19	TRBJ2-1	CASSKLVDTGGRSYNEQFF
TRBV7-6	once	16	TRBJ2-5	CASSDTGGQIQETQYF
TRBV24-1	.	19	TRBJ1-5	CATSDHRQGRLYSNQPQHF
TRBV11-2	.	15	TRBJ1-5	CASSLRGSSNQPQHF
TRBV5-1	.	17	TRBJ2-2	CASSFFSGRQNTGELFF
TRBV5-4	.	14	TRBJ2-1	CASSRRQTGNEQFF
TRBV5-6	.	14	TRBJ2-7	CASSLTDISYEQYF
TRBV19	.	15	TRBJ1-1	CASSPRTGTRSEAFF
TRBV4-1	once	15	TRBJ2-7	CASSQGRGSSYEQYF
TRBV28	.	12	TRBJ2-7	CASTRGAGGPRF
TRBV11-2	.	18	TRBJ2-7	CASSLTISSGSASYEQYF
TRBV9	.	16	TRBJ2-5	CASSVGAGGRGETQYF
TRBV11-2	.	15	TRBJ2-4	CASSKYAGNENIQYF
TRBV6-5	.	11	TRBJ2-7	CASRTGVEQYF
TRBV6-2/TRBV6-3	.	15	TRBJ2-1	CASSYERTVSNEQFF
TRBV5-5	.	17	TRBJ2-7	CASSQASGTSGIYEQYF
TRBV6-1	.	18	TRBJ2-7	CASSERGGGTTRAYEQYF
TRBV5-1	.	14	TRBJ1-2	CASSLDRVSYGYTF
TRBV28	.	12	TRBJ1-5	CASSLSHQPQHF
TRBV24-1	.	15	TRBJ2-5	CATSNTGGPGETQYF
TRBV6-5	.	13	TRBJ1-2	CASRGDRVDGYTF
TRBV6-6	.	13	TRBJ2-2	CASSPGQGGELFF
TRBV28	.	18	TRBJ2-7	CASSWSHAELAGNYEQYF
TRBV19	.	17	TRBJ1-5	CASSTSRWRQPNQPQHF
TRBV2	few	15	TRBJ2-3	CASSEVRVSADTQYF
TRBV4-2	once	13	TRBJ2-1	CASSQGRDNEQFF
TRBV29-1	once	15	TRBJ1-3	CSVALGSSSGNTIYF
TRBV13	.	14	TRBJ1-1	CASSLQGMRTEAFF
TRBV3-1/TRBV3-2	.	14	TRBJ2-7	CASSLRDRGYEQYF
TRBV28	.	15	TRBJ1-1	CASSLGGGLNTEAFF
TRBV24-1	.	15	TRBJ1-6	CATGQESSYNSPLHF
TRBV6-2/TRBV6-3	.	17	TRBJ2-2	CASSYSLSSRPAGELFF
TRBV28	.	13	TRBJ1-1	CASSSGQYTEAFF
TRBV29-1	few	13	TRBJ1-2	CSVGGVRDYGYTF